This record looks at one T cell receptor (beta chain) sequence and its context. This entry comes from a study of T cell changes during pregnancy in multiple sclerosis. Using immunoSEQ multiplex PCR, the repertoire was profiled, and TCRdb retains in-frame clones only, with some absent. The sample yields under 85,000 clones, 75% to 90% seen once. The CDR3 runs to 16 residues. Per germline, CDR1 SGHAT and CDR2 FQNNGV. Trimming at V came to 1 base and at J to 5 bases, leaving 9 bases not matched to a gene. This receptor was identified in a female donor in good health, enrolled as a control in a pregnancy study. The sample was peripheral blood, taken after pregnancy. This chain uses TRBV11-2 with TRBJ2-3, with 7 bases fitting TRBD2. The CDR3 nucleotides read TGTGCCAGCAGCTTAGTTTTCGGACTAGTGGGAGATACGCAGTATTTT. Its translation: CASSLVFGLVGDTQYF.